Listed below are T cell receptor beta chains from one sample, sequenced in a study of CD4 T cells in relation to SARS-CoV-2 and coronaviruses. Profiled with immunoSEQ multiplex PCR; TCRdb holds only in-frame clones, not every one. This sample has about 59,000 clones, with 86% found just once. Sample: memory CD4+ T cells from PBMCs. The receptor set was obtained from a human donor in good health. Each CDR3 is given with its conserved first and last residue. The D gene is left open where the match is weak. Size is stated for part of the rows, as once, few or many counts, or as a class when the clone is expanded.

j_call | d_call | clone_size | v_call | cdr3_nt | cdr3_aa
TRBJ2-3 | TRBD1 | . | TRBV4-1 | TGCGCCAGCAGCCCCACCGGGACAGGGACGGGTGGCACAGATACGCAGTATTTT | CASSPTGTGTGGTDTQYF
TRBJ1-1 | TRBD1 | . | TRBV3-1/TRBV3-2 | TGTGCCAGCAGCCCGGGACAGAAGAACACTGAAGCTTTCTTT | CASSPGQKNTEAFF
TRBJ2-1 | . | . | TRBV24-1 | TGTGCCACCAGTGATCGGACAGTATCCTCCTACAATGAGCAGTTCTTC | CATSDRTVSSYNEQFF
TRBJ2-1 | . | . | TRBV7-2 | TGTGCCAGCAGCTTAGGAGTACGGGCCAGTGAGCAGTTCTTC | CASSLGVRASEQFF
TRBJ2-7 | TRBD2 | . | TRBV18 | TGTGCCAGCTCAATGGGGACTAGCGGGAGGGCCTACGAGCAGTACTTC | CASSMGTSGRAYEQYF
TRBJ2-7 | . | . | TRBV6-5 | TGTGCCAGCAGTTACACGCCGACCTACGAGCAGTACTTC | CASSYTPTYEQYF
TRBJ1-2 | TRBD1 | . | TRBV12-3/TRBV12-4 | TGTGCCAGCAGGCGACAGGGAAGCTATGGCTACACCTTC | CASRRQGSYGYTF
TRBJ2-6 | . | . | TRBV18 | TGTGCCAGCTCGCAACAACCCCGCCAGGCCTCTGGGGCCAACGTCCTGACTTTC | CASSQQPRQASGANVLTF
TRBJ1-2 | . | . | TRBV20-1 | TGCAGTGCTAGTTCCGAAGCGAAACCCTATGGCTACACCTTC | CSASSEAKPYGYTF
TRBJ2-3 | . | . | TRBV5-4 | TGTGCCAGCAGATACGCCGGTCGACAGGAGCTGGATACGCAGTATTTT | CASRYAGRQELDTQYF
TRBJ1-1 | . | . | TRBV18 | TGTGCCAGCCAAAGCTCTGGGGGGGGTGAAGCTTTCTTT | CASQSSGGGEAFF
TRBJ2-5 | TRBD2 | . | TRBV5-8 | TGTGCCAGCAGCTCGGGGACTAGCGGGAGATTGGAGACCCAGTACTTC | CASSSGTSGRLETQYF
TRBJ2-5 | . | . | TRBV5-1 | TGCGCCAGCAGCTTGGGACTAACCAAAGAGACCCAGTACTTC | CASSLGLTKETQYF
TRBJ1-1 | . | few | TRBV28 | TGTGCCAGCGGGCAGGGCTACACTGAAGCTTTCTTT | CASGQGYTEAFF